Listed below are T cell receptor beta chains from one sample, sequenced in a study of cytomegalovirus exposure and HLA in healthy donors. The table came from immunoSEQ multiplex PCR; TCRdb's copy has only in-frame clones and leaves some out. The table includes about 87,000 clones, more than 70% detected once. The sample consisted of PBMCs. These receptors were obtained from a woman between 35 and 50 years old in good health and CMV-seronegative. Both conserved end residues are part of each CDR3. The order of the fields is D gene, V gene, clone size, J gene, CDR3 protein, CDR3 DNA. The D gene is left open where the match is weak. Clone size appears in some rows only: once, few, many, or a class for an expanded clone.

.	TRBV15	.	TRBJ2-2	CATSRVATGELFF	TGTGCCACCAGCCGGGTTGCCACCGGGGAGCTGTTTTTT
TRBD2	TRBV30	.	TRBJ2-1	CAWKAGEYNEQFF	TGTGCCTGGAAAGCGGGGGAGTACAATGAGCAGTTCTTC
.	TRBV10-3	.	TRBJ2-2	CAITGSPATGELFF	TGTGCCATCACGGGGTCCCCAGCAACCGGGGAGCTGTTTTTT
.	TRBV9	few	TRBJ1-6	CASSVQTGTNSPLHF	TGTGCCAGCAGCGTACAGACAGGAACTAATTCACCCCTCCACTTT
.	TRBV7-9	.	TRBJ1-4	CASSITPRRVGTNEKLFF	TGTGCCAGCAGCATAACCCCCCGGAGGGTCGGAACTAATGAAAAACTGTTTTTT
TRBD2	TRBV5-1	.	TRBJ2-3	CASSLVVSGGDTNTDTQYF	TGCGCCAGCAGCTTGGTGGTTAGCGGGGGGGATACTAACACAGATACGCAGTATTTT
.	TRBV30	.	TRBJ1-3	CAWSDRNTIYF	TGTGCCTGGAGCGACAGAAACACCATATATTTT
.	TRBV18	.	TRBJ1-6	CASSPGADSPLHF	TGTGCCAGCTCACCGGGGGCGGATTCACCCCTCCACTTT
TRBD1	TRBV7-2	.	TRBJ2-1	CASSVSGDRGNEQFF	TGTGCCAGCAGCGTTAGTGGGGACAGGGGCAATGAGCAGTTCTTC
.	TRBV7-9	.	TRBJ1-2	CASSLAAGLDGYTF	TGTGCCAGCAGCTTAGCGGCAGGGTTGGATGGCTACACCTTC
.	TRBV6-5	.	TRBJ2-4	CASRYRKLAKNIQYF	TGTGCCAGTCGGTACAGGAAACTAGCCAAAAACATTCAGTACTTC
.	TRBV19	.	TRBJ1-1	CASRQKPERTEAFF	TGTGCCAGTAGGCAGAAGCCGGAGAGGACTGAAGCTTTCTTT
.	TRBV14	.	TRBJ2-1	CASSLGLYNEQFF	TGTGCCAGCAGCCTAGGACTCTACAATGAGCAGTTCTTC
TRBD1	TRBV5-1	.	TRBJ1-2	CASSLQGQGMHGYTF	TGCGCCAGCAGCCTCCAGGGACAGGGAATGCATGGCTACACCTTC
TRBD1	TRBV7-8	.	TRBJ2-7	CASSSGQGAGEQYF	TGTGCCAGCAGCTCAGGACAGGGGGCGGGCGAGCAGTACTTC
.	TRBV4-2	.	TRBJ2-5	CASSRRLAREEGETQYF	TGTGCCAGCAGCCGCCGTTTGGCCAGGGAGGAGGGGGAGACCCAGTACTTC
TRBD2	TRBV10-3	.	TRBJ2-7	CAISGSGTSGGREQYF	TGTGCCATCAGTGGATCAGGGACTAGCGGGGGGCGGGAGCAGTACTTC
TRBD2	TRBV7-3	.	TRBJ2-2	CASSLIGGALAGELFF	TGTGCCAGCAGCTTAATCGGGGGGGCCTTGGCCGGGGAGCTGTTTTTT
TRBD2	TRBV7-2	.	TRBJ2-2	CASSPDLVRGGSGELFF	TGTGCCAGCAGCCCTGACTTAGTGCGGGGGGGCTCCGGGGAGCTGTTTTTT
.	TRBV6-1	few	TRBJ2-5	CASITDGETQYF	TGTGCCAGCATTACAGATGGGGAGACCCAGTACTTC
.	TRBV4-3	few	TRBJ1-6	CASSQDLGTPNSPLHF	TGCGCCAGCAGCCAAGATCTGGGGACTCCTAATTCACCCCTCCACTTT
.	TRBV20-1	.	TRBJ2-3	CSALRTDTQYF	TGCAGTGCTCTTAGAACAGATACGCAGTATTTT
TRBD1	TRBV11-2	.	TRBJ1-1	CASSLRDRGYTEAFF	TGTGCCAGCAGCCTCCGGGACAGGGGTTACACTGAAGCTTTCTTT
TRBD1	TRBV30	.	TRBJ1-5	CAWGGQSNQPQHF	TGTGCCTGGGGGGGACAGAGCAATCAGCCCCAGCATTTT
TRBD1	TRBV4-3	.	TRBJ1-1	CASSQNKQGTKAFF	TGCGCCAGCAGCCAAAACAAACAGGGGACAAAGGCTTTCTTT
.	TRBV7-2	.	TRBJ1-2	CASSLGSDTFGSGYTF	TGTGCCAGCAGCTTAGGATCGGACACGTTCGGGAGCGGCTACACCTTC
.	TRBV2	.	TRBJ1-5	CASSLAYREQPQNF	TGTGCCAGCAGTCTAGCCTACAGGGAACAGCCCCAGAATTTT
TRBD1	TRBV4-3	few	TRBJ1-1	CASSQGTGRGAANTEAFF	TGCGCCAGCAGCCAAGGGACAGGTAGAGGGGCGGCGAACACTGAAGCTTTCTTT
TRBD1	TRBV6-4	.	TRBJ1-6	CASSEDRVASPLHF	TGTGCCAGCAGTGAAGACAGGGTGGCTTCACCCCTCCACTTT
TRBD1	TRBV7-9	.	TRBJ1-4	CASSILSPTGNEKLFF	TGTGCCAGCAGCATACTCTCCCCGACAGGGAATGAAAAACTGTTTTTT